Shown below are 29 T cell receptor beta chains from a single sample sequenced in a study of human T cells and chemical hapten exposure. Blood, whole and unfractionated, served as the source for total RNA extraction. In TCRdb, the 5' RACE reads were re-called with MiXCR into one record per CDR3 protein. Seen here are 120,000 to 150,000 distinct CDR3 sequences, 4.1% observed once, and the top ten hold around 1.5%. The receptors here all came from a female donor in good health.

This clonotype was seen ten or more times. The chain couples TRBV19 to TRBJ2-7; 7 bases are shared with TRBD1. The CDR3 totals 13 residues. V shed 4 bases, J shed 4 bases, and the junction held 4 bases outside the gene matches. Germline V lookup: CDR1 LNHDA, CDR2 SQIVND (reference sequence). CDR3 region: CASSSRGPYEQYF. The CDR3 coding sequence is TGTGCCAGTAGTAGTAGGGGGCCATACGAGCAGTACTTC.

In its sample, this clonotype was seen many times. This chain connects TRBV5-1 to TRBJ2-4, with unresolved D. Germline V gives CDR1 SGHRS, CDR2 YFSETQ. The V end lost 1 base, the J end lost 0 bases, and 11 bases lay between the germline ends. The CDR3 covers 16 residues. CDR3 region: CASSLSQLLAKNIQYF. In DNA, the CDR3 is TGCGCCAGCAGCTTGAGCCAGCTCCTAGCCAAAAACATTCAGTACTTC.

This clonotype was found a few times. A single base separates this from a much larger clone, so it may be a read error. The chain uses TRBV7-2 and TRBJ1-1; no reliable D call. Germline V CDR1 and CDR2: SGHTA, FQGNSA. CDR3 length: 14 amino acids. V lost 1 base and J 1 base, leaving 7 bases between the germline ends. CDR3 residues: CASSLGPRNTEAFF. DNA for the CDR3: TGTGCCAGCAGCTTAGGGCCCAGGAACACTGAAGCTTTCTTT.

This clonotype was seen at least ten times. V gene TRBV24-1 combines with J gene TRBJ2-3; D remains unclear. This CDR3 has 13 amino acids. Per germline, CDR1 KGHDR and CDR2 SFDVKD. Trimming took off 3 bases at V and 0 bases at J, with 3 bases between the two ends. For the CDR3, the DNA is TGTGCCACCAGTGATGGGAGCACAGATACGCAGTATTTT. Translated, it gives CATSDGSTDTQYF.

This clonotype came up many times. This chain connects TRBV9 to TRBJ2-3, with 12 bases fitting TRBD2. CDR3 length equals 16 residues. With V trimmed by 2 bases and J by 5 bases, 6 bases remained unmatched. Germline values: CDR1 SGDLS, CDR2 YYNGEE. The CDR3 sequence is CASSVEGGLAGDTQYF. CDR3 nucleotides: TGTGCCAGCAGCGTGGAAGGGGGACTAGCGGGAGATACGCAGTATTTT.

The rearrangement uses TRBV2 and TRBJ1-1; the D gene is possibly TRBD1 (6 bases). The CDR3 contains 13 residues. Germline CDR1 and CDR2: SNHLY and FYNNEI. Trimming removed 8 bases from V and 3 bases from J, with 13 bases in between. This CDR3 is CASRGGVDTEAFF. CDR3 DNA: TGTGCCAGCCGGGGGGGCGTAGACACTGAAGCTTTCTTT. Drawing the rest from reference TRBV2 and TRBJ1-1, the complete variable domain is EPEVTQTPSHQVTQMGQEVILRCVPISNHLYFYWYRQILGQKVEFLVSFYNNEISEKSEIFDDQFSVERPDGSNFTLKIRSTKLEDSAMYFCASRGGVDTEAFFGQGTRLTVV.

This clonotype was seen a few times. The chain has TRBV12-3 or TRBV12-4 and TRBJ1-4; D not certain. Trimming left V 6 bases short and J 5 bases short, with 13 bases between. CDR3 length equals 14 residues. For the CDR3, the DNA is TGTGCCAGCAGCCCCGGACGGTACAATGAAAAACTGTTTTTT. Its translation is CASSPGRYNEKLFF.

Many counts were recorded for this clonotype. The rearrangement links TRBV5-1 to TRBJ2-2; no definite D call. This CDR3 is built from 16 residues. Trimming took off 0 bases at V and 1 base at J, with 10 bases between the two ends. The germline V gene encodes CDR1 SGHRS and CDR2 YFSETQ. The CDR3: CASSLGLTENTGELFF. The CDR3 bases are TGCGCCAGCAGCTTGGGTCTTACTGAGAACACCGGGGAGCTGTTTTTT. Using reference TRBV5-1 and TRBJ2-2 for the parts outside the CDR3, the full variable domain is KAGVTQTPRYLIKTRGQQVTLSCSPISGHRSVSWYQQTPGQGLQFLFEYFSETQRNKGNFPGRFSGRQFSNSRSEMNVSTLELGDSALYLCASSLGLTENTGELFFGEGSRLTVL.

Ten or more counts support this clonotype. The genes are TRBV3-1 and TRBJ2-3; 9 bases are shared with TRBD2. The germline gives CDR1 LGHDT, CDR2 YNNKEL (reference sequence). V trimming: 5 bases; J trimming: 1 base; junction bases outside the gene matches: 7. The CDR3 sequence is 16 residues long. The CDR3 DNA reads TGTGCCAGCAGCGCTCGGACTAGCGCAGGCACAGATACGCAGTATTTT. The encoded protein is CASSARTSAGTDTQYF.

This clonotype was recorded many times. This chain connects TRBV6-6 to TRBJ2-2; 9 bases are a match to TRBD2. The CDR3 has 16 residues. V lost 5 bases, J lost 5 bases, and 9 bases stayed unmatched. From germline, CDR1 is MNHNY and CDR2 SVGAGI (reference sequence). CDR3 coding DNA: TGTGCCAGCAGTAACTTAGCGGGGGTTGGAACCGGGGAGCTGTTTTTT. Its protein is CASSNLAGVGTGELFF.

This clonotype was recorded at least ten times. The chain couples TRBV7-2 to TRBJ1-1, with D perhaps matching TRBD1 (5 bases). This CDR3 contains 14 residues. CDR1 is SGHTA, CDR2 FQGNSA, per germline. V shed 5 bases and J shed 3 bases, with 13 bases lying between them. The CDR3 DNA reads as TGTGCCAGCAGCCGCCCGGGGGACCACACTGAAGCTTTCTTT. Encoded protein: CASSRPGDHTEAFF.

This clonotype was recorded many times. J is TRBJ1-6 and V is TRBV6-1, with D hard to call. V was pared by 5 bases and J by 0 bases, with 20 bases between. The germline V gene encodes CDR1 MNHNS and CDR2 SASEGT. CDR3 size: 19 residues. The CDR3 region has the DNA TGTGCCAGCAGTTACTCACACGGACGGGGAAGCTCCTATAATTCACCCCTCCACTTT. Its translation: CASSYSHGRGSSYNSPLHF.

This chain uses TRBV7-8 with TRBJ1-4, with D possibly TRBD1 on 5 matching bases. The V gene's germline CDR1 is SGHVS and CDR2 FQNEAQ. This CDR3 region has 16 residues. V lost 5 bases and J 6 bases, leaving 19 bases between the germline ends. As DNA, the CDR3 is TGTGCCAGCAGCGGAGGCGACAGACCCGGGGATGAAAAACTGTTTTTT. Translation: CASSGGDRPGDEKLFF.

A note on this clonotype: A much larger clone differs from this one at a single base, so this may be a read error. This sequence joins TRBV11-2 and TRBJ1-2; the D gene is possibly TRBD1 (5 bases). V was shortened by 1 base and J by 8 bases, with 14 bases between the two germline ends. Germline V gene lookup returns CDR1 SGHAT and CDR2 FQNNGV. CDR3 length equals 14 residues. The CDR3 bases are TGTGCCAGCAGCTTAGGAAGGGGCTTGAGGGGCTACACCTTC. Amino acid sequence: CASSLGRGLRGYTF. The full variable domain, rest sourced from reference TRBV11-2 and TRBJ1-2, is EAGVAQSPRYKIIEKRQSVAFWCNPISGHATLYWYQQILGQGPKLLIQFQNNGVVDDSQLPKDRFSAERLKGVDSTLKIQPAKLEDSAVYLCASSLGRGLRGYTFGSGTRLTVV.

This clonotype was picked up many times. The chain combines TRBV11-2 with TRBJ2-1, with 8 nucleotides matching TRBD1. The V gene's germline CDR1 is SGHAT and CDR2 FQNNGV. This CDR3 spans 16 amino acids. Trimming at V came to 1 base and at J to 5 bases, leaving 7 bases not matched to a gene. The CDR3 reads CASSLGSGQGHNEQFF. CDR3 nucleotide sequence: TGTGCCAGCAGCTTAGGGTCTGGACAGGGCCACAATGAGCAGTTCTTC.

There are many counts of this clonotype. The DNA of the CDR3 is TGTGCCAGCAGTGGGCGGGTCCCTGCAGCTTTCTTT. It yields the protein CASSGRVPAAFF. The rearrangement joins TRBV2 to TRBJ1-1; D remains ambiguous. The CDR3 totals 12 residues. V lost 4 bases and J lost 10, with 13 bases in between. The germline V gene has CDR1 SNHLY and CDR2 FYNNEI.

The chain combines TRBV18 with TRBJ1-2; perhaps TRBD1 as D (5 bases). Per the germline V gene, CDR1 is KGHSH and CDR2 is LQKENI. The CDR3 covers 20 residues. Trimming pared 0 bases from V and 1 base from J, leaving 24 bases between. CDR3 residues: CASSPPLASAGGVNNYGYTF. CDR3 nucleotides: TGTGCCAGCTCACCACCATTGGCGTCCGCGGGGGGTGTCAATAACTATGGCTACACCTTC.

This clonotype was picked up a small number of times. V is TRBV11-2 and J is TRBJ2-5; TRBD1 matches at 9 bases. Germline CDR1 is SGHAT and CDR2 is FQNNGV. Unmatched junction bases numbered 6, after V lost 1 base and J lost 3 bases. The CDR3 runs to 16 residues. CDR3 in amino acids: CASSLGVTGGEETQYF. For the CDR3, the DNA is TGTGCCAGCAGCTTAGGGGTGACAGGGGGTGAAGAGACCCAGTACTTC.

This clonotype was observed many times. This chain joins TRBV3-1 and TRBJ2-1, with D unresolved. From germline, CDR1 is LGHDT and CDR2 YNNKEL (reference sequence). Trimming cost V 0 bases and J 9 bases, with 6 bases left between them. The CDR3 totals 12 residues. CDR3: CASSQDLGEQFF. The CDR3 region has the DNA TGTGCCAGCAGCCAAGATCTGGGTGAGCAGTTCTTC.

This clonotype was counted many times. The CDR3 DNA reads as TGTGCCAGCAGCCCAGTTGGGGACTCGAACACCGGGGAGCTGTTTTTT. The encoded protein is CASSPVGDSNTGELFF. The chain has TRBV7-9 and TRBJ2-2; weak D call: TRBD2 (6 bases). The CDR3 runs to 16 residues. Between the trimmed V and J ends, which lost 5 bases and 0 bases, there was a span of 13 bases. The V gene's germline CDR1 is SEHNR and CDR2 FQNEAQ (reference sequence). Complete variable domain (other parts from reference TRBV7-9 and TRBJ2-2): DTGVSQNPRHKITKRGQNVTFRCDPISEHNRLYWYRQTLGQGPEFLTYFQNEAQLEKSRLLSDRFSAERPKGSFSTLEIQRTEQGDSAMYLCASSPVGDSNTGELFFGEGSRLTVL.

The rearrangement joins TRBV29-1 to TRBJ1-1; 9 bases fit TRBD1. Germline lookup yields CDR1 SQVTM and CDR2 ANQGSEA. V shed 4 bases, J shed 2 bases, and the junction held 2 bases outside the gene matches. This CDR3 has 13 residues. The CDR3 nucleotides read TGCAGCGTTGGGACAGGGGAAAACACTGAAGCTTTCTTT. Its protein product is CSVGTGENTEAFF.

This clonotype was recorded many times. This chain uses TRBV20-1 with TRBJ1-4; TRBD1 matches 12 bases. In germline, CDR1 is DFQATT, CDR2 SNEGSKA (reference sequence). The CDR3 consists of 18 residues. The V and J ends lost 2 bases and 6 bases, in that order; junction bases with no gene match: 13. The CDR3 spells CSARTSGTGGKMDEKLFF. As DNA, the CDR3 is TGCAGTGCTAGAACCTCCGGGACAGGGGGCAAAATGGATGAAAAACTGTTTTTT.

This clonotype has ten or more counts. This chain links TRBV20-1 with TRBJ2-3; D is unresolved. The CDR3 runs to 12 residues. Trimming cost V 3 bases and J 3 bases, with 7 bases left between them. Germline CDR1 DFQATT, CDR2 SNEGSKA (reference sequence). DNA for the CDR3: TGCAGTGCTAGCGACGCAACAGATACGCAGTATTTT. This encodes CSASDATDTQYF.

This clonotype was counted between two and nine times. The genes are TRBV7-2 and TRBJ2-3; D gene ambiguous. Germline CDR1 is SGHTA and CDR2 is FQGNSA. Trimming took 2 bases from V and 6 from J, leaving 9 bases between them. The CDR3 covers 13 residues. DNA of the CDR3: TGTGCCAGCAGCTTAAATACTGTGGATACGCAGTATTTT. Translation gives CASSLNTVDTQYF. Filled out from reference TRBV7-2 and TRBJ2-3, the complete variable domain reads GAGVSQSPSNKVTEKGKDVELRCDPISGHTALYWYRQSLGQGLEFLIYFQGNSAPDKSGLPSDRFSAERTGGSVSTLTIQRTQQEDSAVYLCASSLNTVDTQYFGPGTRLTVL.

This clonotype was counted only a few times. The chain couples TRBV7-2 to TRBJ1-1; D is undetermined. This CDR3 comprises 14 residues. V gave up 2 bases and J gave up 1 base, with 8 bases separating them. Germline values: CDR1 SGHTA, CDR2 FQGNSA. The CDR3 is CASSLLCRNTEAFF. Here the CDR3 DNA reads TGTGCCAGCAGCTTACTATGTCGGAACACTGAAGCTTTCTTT.

This clonotype has ten or more counts. This chain uses TRBV12-3 or TRBV12-4 with TRBJ1-3, with 8 positions matching TRBD1. The CDR3 sequence is 15 residues long. V trimming: 4 bases; J trimming: 2 bases; junction bases outside the gene matches: 4. In nucleotides, the CDR3 is TGTGCCAGCAGTTGGACAGGGATCCCTGGAAACACCATATATTTT. Translated: CASSWTGIPGNTIYF.

This clonotype showed up many times. The V call is TRBV4-2, the J call TRBJ1-2, with 9 positions matching TRBD1. Germline CDR1 reads LGHNA; CDR2 reads YNFKEQ. Trimming at V came to 1 base and at J to 8 bases, leaving 8 bases not matched to a gene. CDR3 length equals 15 residues. CDR3 residues: CASSQATGQGLGYTF. The CDR3 coding sequence is TGTGCCAGCAGCCAAGCAACGGGACAGGGTTTGGGCTACACCTTC.

In regard to this clonotype: A much larger clone sits a single nucleotide away, making a read error possible. V gene TRBV20-1 combines with J gene TRBJ2-3; D is perhaps TRBD1 (6 bases). The J call may be mistaken, given a closer DNA end match to TRBJ1-5. The germline gives CDR1 DFQATT, CDR2 SNEGSKA (reference sequence). This CDR3 spans 15 amino acids. CDR3 in amino acids: CSARDPRGDTDTQHF. The CDR3 nucleotides read TGCAGTGCTAGAGATCCCCGGGGGGACACAGATACGCAGCATTTT.

This clonotype was counted many times. The V and J genes are TRBV7-8 and TRBJ1-6; 7 nucleotides match TRBD1. V trimming: 1 base; J trimming: 4 bases; junction bases outside the gene matches: 10. This CDR3 contains 18 residues. Germline CDR1 SGHVS, CDR2 FQNEAQ. The CDR3 here is CASSLVGAGGIYNSPLHF. The CDR3 coding sequence is TGTGCCAGCAGCTTAGTGGGGGCAGGGGGGATTTATAATTCACCCCTCCACTTT.